Reported below is one T cell receptor (beta chain). Amplification of TCR beta CDR3 regions was performed using RNA transcripts as template. A set of HTBI primers served as the primers for a first-round RT-PCR of the TCR CDR3. TCRdb re-called the multiplex PCR reads with MiXCR, one entry per CDR3 protein. The sample has 200,000 to 250,000 distinct CDR3 sequences, approximately 17% seen once. This sample was included in a study of T cells in Graves' hyperthyroidism and ophthalmopathy. The V gene end was trimmed by 5 bases and the J gene end by 2 bases; junction bases not matched to a gene: 9. Germline assignment: CDR1 DFQATT and CDR2 SNEGSKA (reference sequence). The CDR3 extends over 16 amino acids.

The sequencing sample was made of blood. The sequence derives from a middle-aged man with Graves' hyperthyroidism. The chain couples TRBV20-1 to TRBJ2-2; 9 bases align to TRBD2. The CDR3 sequence is CSAAEAGTSNTGELFF. CDR3 DNA sequence: TGCAGTGCTGCAGAAGCCGGGACTAGCAACACCGGGGAGCTGTTTTTT.